The rows below give T cell receptor beta chains drawn from one sample of a study of T cell repertoires in cytomegalovirus infection. TCRdb fed the reads into MiXCR, producing one record per CDR3 protein. The sample lists roughly 920,000 distinct CDR3 sequences; roughly 31% were seen once. These receptors' antigens are unknown. The starting material was cultured CD8+ T cells from PBMCs, obtained from culture after CMV antigen stimulation. The source is a human donor in good health (CMV status not recorded). Some clones in this sample may be carry-over from other donors' samples. CDR3s include the opening cysteine and the closing phenylalanine or tryptophan. A D gene is named only where the DNA matches it firmly. Not every row has a clone size; where given, it reads once, few, many or a size class.

d_call j_call clone_size v_call cdr3_aa cdr3_nt
- TRBJ1-4 many TRBV4-3 CASSQADSTTNEKLFF TGCGCCAGCAGCCAGGCGGACAGTACAACTAATGAAAAACTGTTTTTT
- TRBJ2-7 - TRBV2 CASSVTEQYF TGTGCCAGCAGTGTTACCGAGCAGTACTTC
- TRBJ1-1 few TRBV6-5 CASGGQNRNTEAFF TGTGCCAGCGGAGGACAGAACAGGAACACTGAAGCTTTCTTT
- TRBJ2-4 few TRBV6-1 CASRLTGRLGKNIQYF TGTGCCAGCAGACTCACAGGCCGTCTAGGCAAAAACATTCAGTACTTC
- TRBJ2-6 - TRBV6-1 CASKTHSGANVLTF TGTGCCAGCAAAACTCACTCTGGGGCCAACGTCCTGACTTTC
TRBD2 TRBJ2-7 - TRBV7-8 CVSSPGLRGEQYF TGTGTCAGCAGCCCGGGACTAAGGGGCGAGCAGTACTTC
- TRBJ1-5 many TRBV7-9 CASSFSEPGWPQHF TGTGCCAGCAGCTTTTCCGAGCCGGGTTGGCCCCAGCATTTT
- TRBJ2-5 many TRBV7-9 CASSLVAPEGTQYF TGTGCCAGCAGCTTAGTTGCACCGGAGGGGACCCAGTACTTC
- TRBJ1-6 few TRBV27 CASWGVPYNSPLHF TGTGCCAGCTGGGGGGTCCCCTATAATTCACCCCTCCACTTT
- TRBJ1-4 - TRBV27 CARSPKGGRGYEKLFF TGTGCCCGCAGCCCGAAAGGGGGAAGAGGGTATGAAAAACTGTTTTTT
- TRBJ1-1 - TRBV10-3 CAISVGGGNPEAFF TGTGCCATCAGTGTAGGAGGGGGTAACCCTGAAGCTTTCTTT
- TRBJ1-1 few TRBV5-4 CASSGRHEFPNTEAFF TGTGCCAGCAGCGGTAGACATGAATTTCCGAACACTGAAGCTTTCTTT
- TRBJ1-1 many TRBV7-6 CASSPGSPLTEAFF TGTGCCAGCAGCCCCGGGTCCCCACTAACAGAAGCTTTCTTT
TRBD1 TRBJ1-4 - TRBV27 CASSYQGGVEKLFF TGTGCCAGCAGTTATCAGGGGGGTGTTGAAAAACTGTTTTTT
- TRBJ2-5 - TRBV12-3/TRBV12-4 CASVTGGLAGVETQYF TGTGCCAGCGTCACAGGGGGCCTAGCGGGGGTAGAGACCCAGTACTTC
- TRBJ1-1 - TRBV27 CASSFTPGGTEAFF TGTGCCAGCAGTTTCACCCCGGGGGGCACTGAAGCTTTCTTT
- TRBJ1-6 few TRBV18 CASSGHPNSPLHF TGTGCCAGCTCAGGGCACCCTAATTCACCCCTCCACTTT
- TRBJ1-1 - TRBV2 CASSAAFPEAFF TGTGCCAGCAGCGCAGCGTTCCCTGAAGCTTTCTTT
- TRBJ2-1 - TRBV2 CASSEDLNEQFF TGTGCCAGCAGTGAAGACCTTAATGAGCAGTTCTTC
- TRBJ2-6 - TRBV10-3 CAVGQRVSGANVLTF TGTGCCGTCGGACAGAGAGTCTCTGGGGCCAACGTCCTGACTTTC
- TRBJ1-2 - TRBV14 CASSQDVVGIRGYTF TGTGCCAGCAGCCAAGATGTTGTAGGGATCCGGGGCTACACCTTC
TRBD1 TRBJ1-1 few TRBV13 CASSPPWTGMNTEAFF TGTGCCAGCAGCCCCCCCTGGACAGGGATGAACACTGAAGCTTTCTTT
- TRBJ2-6 - TRBV6-1 CAIAQPSGANVLTF TGTGCCATAGCGCAACCCTCTGGGGCCAACGTCCTGACTTTC
- TRBJ2-1 - TRBV7-2 CASSIVGTYNEQFF TGTGCCAGCAGCATAGTGGGGACCTACAATGAGCAGTTCTTC
- TRBJ2-2 many TRBV7-2 CASSLEASGELFF TGTGCCAGCAGCTTAGAGGCCAGCGGGGAGCTGTTTTTT
- TRBJ2-7 few TRBV20-1 CSARGELYEQYF TGCAGTGCCCGCGGGGAGCTCTACGAGCAGTACTTC
- TRBJ2-1 many TRBV7-7 CASSPRLEAEQFF TGTGCTAGCAGCCCGCGACTAGAGGCTGAGCAGTTCTTC
- TRBJ2-5 - TRBV11-2 CASSTLRKETQYF TGTGCCAGCAGCACACTTAGGAAAGAGACCCAGTACTTC
TRBD1 TRBJ1-1 - TRBV29-1 CSVGDRMNTEAFF TGCAGCGTTGGGGACAGAATGAACACTGAAGCTTTCTTT
TRBD1 TRBJ2-4 - TRBV12-3/TRBV12-4 CASSRGQGLAKNIQYF TGTGCCAGCAGTAGAGGACAGGGGCTAGCCAAAAACATTCAGTACTTC
- TRBJ2-3 few TRBV7-9 CASSGGTSTDTQYF TGTGCCAGCAGCGGGGGGACTAGCACAGATACGCAGTATTTT
TRBD1 TRBJ1-5 - TRBV5-6 CASSSGGTGYQPQHF TGTGCCAGCAGCTCCGGGGGGACAGGGTATCAGCCCCAGCATTTT
TRBD2 TRBJ2-1 - TRBV4-1 CASSPTVSAGGVWQFF TGCGCCAGCAGCCCAACCGTCTCAGCGGGGGGGGTTTGGCAGTTCTTC
- TRBJ2-1 many TRBV6-2/TRBV6-3 CASSLDRRLDEQFF TGTGCCAGCAGTTTGGACAGACGCTTGGATGAGCAGTTCTTC
- TRBJ2-2 few TRBV5-6 CASSLDRLPNTGELFF TGTGCCAGCAGCTTGGACAGGCTTCCGAACACCGGGGAGCTGTTTTTT
TRBD1 TRBJ1-2 - TRBV19 CASTRGLGYTF TGTGCCAGTACCAGGGGGCTTGGCTACACCTTC
TRBD1 TRBJ1-2 few TRBV7-9 CASSPDRGRYGYTF TGTGCCAGCAGCCCGGACAGGGGGCGGTATGGCTACACCTTC
- TRBJ2-2 - TRBV10-3 CAISDRLAMNTGELFF TGTGCCATCAGTGACCGGCTAGCTATGAACACCGGGGAGCTGTTTTTT
TRBD2 TRBJ2-3 few TRBV4-1 CASSSSGGVSTDTQYF TGCGCCAGCAGCTCTAGCGGGGGGGTTAGCACAGATACGCAGTATTTT
TRBD2 TRBJ2-1 once TRBV5-4 CASRGRGAYNEQFF TGTGCCAGCAGGGGGCGGGGGGCCTACAATGAGCAGTTCTTC
- TRBJ1-6 few TRBV28 CASSYPGVNNSPLHF TGTGCCAGCAGTTACCCCGGTGTTAATAATTCACCCCTCCACTTT
TRBD2 TRBJ2-2 many TRBV7-2 CASSLWLAGAGDTGELFF TGTGCCAGCAGCTTATGGTTAGCGGGGGCCGGGGACACCGGGGAGCTGTTTTTT
TRBD1 TRBJ2-1 once TRBV19 CASSTTRGPNEQFF TGTGCCAGTAGTACGACCAGGGGGCCCAATGAGCAGTTCTTC
TRBD2 TRBJ2-5 many TRBV12-3/TRBV12-4 CASSPGGTQYF TGTGCCAGCAGCCCGGGGGGGACCCAGTACTTC
- TRBJ2-5 few TRBV3-1 CASSYQGYQETQYF TGTGCCAGCAGCTATCAGGGGTACCAAGAGACCCAGTACTTC
- TRBJ2-1 few TRBV5-5 CASSLRQLLDEQFF TGTGCCAGCAGCTTGCGTCAGCTTCTCGATGAGCAGTTCTTC
TRBD1 TRBJ2-5 - TRBV10-3 CAISDQSEDRGRETQYF TGTGCCATCAGTGATCAGTCGGAGGACAGGGGGCGGGAGACCCAGTACTTC
- TRBJ1-2 many TRBV27 CASRNARGGYGYTF TGTGCCAGCAGAAATGCCCGGGGGGGCTATGGCTACACCTTC
- TRBJ2-2 few TRBV19 CASSIDGVLRPPPNTGELFF TGTGCCAGTAGTATCGATGGCGTCTTACGGCCTCCTCCGAACACCGGGGAGCTGTTTTTT
TRBD2 TRBJ2-2 - TRBV6-2/TRBV6-3 CASSLAGKAGELFF TGTGCCAGCAGTTTAGCGGGGAAGGCCGGGGAGCTGTTTTTT
- TRBJ1-2 - TRBV4-3 CASSQDPLDSENYGYTF TGCGCCAGCAGCCAAGATCCCCTGGACAGTGAAAACTATGGCTACACCTTC
- TRBJ2-1 many TRBV6-1 CASNAGDTPYNEQFF TGTGCCAGCAACGCCGGGGACACTCCGTACAATGAGCAGTTCTTC
- TRBJ2-7 few TRBV6-5 CASSRMRDRPSYEQYF TGTGCCAGCAGTCGGATGCGGGACAGACCTTCCTACGAGCAGTACTTC
- TRBJ2-5 - TRBV4-1 CASSQDLAGVTQYF TGCGCCAGCAGCCAAGATTTGGCTGGGGTGACCCAGTACTTC
- TRBJ2-1 many TRBV7-2 CASTPPDRPINEQFF TGTGCCAGCACCCCCCCCGACAGGCCCATCAATGAGCAGTTCTTC
- TRBJ1-5 many TRBV7-9 CASSPGGRDQPQHF TGTGCCAGCAGCCCCGGGGGGAGGGATCAGCCCCAGCATTTT
- TRBJ1-2 - TRBV20-1 CSATHPQGYGYTF TGCAGTGCTACTCACCCCCAGGGCTATGGCTACACCTTC
- TRBJ1-2 - TRBV7-9 CARSRITTADYGYTF TGTGCCAGGAGCCGAATTACGACAGCTGACTATGGCTACACCTTC
TRBD1 TRBJ2-2 few TRBV4-3 CASSQRTGGTGELFF TGCGCCAGCAGCCAACGAACAGGGGGAACCGGGGAGCTGTTTTTT